This TCR beta chain originates from a study of CD8 T cells in ankylosing spondylitis. Notes on the study in general: Apparently characteristic of ankylosing spondylitis blood was a TCR beta motif (eight highly homologous variants). Previous work reported some of these motif variants in the synovial fluid and blood of reactive arthritis. Disease-associated clones were CD8+ and fairly uncommon in peripheral blood.

Quantitative 5'-RACE was performed with molecular barcodes, and it yielded the TCR beta libraries. TCRdb re-derived calls from the 5' RACE reads in MiXCR, one entry per CDR3 protein. Here the sample spans fewer than 250,000 distinct CDR3 sequences, roughly 10% being singletons. This clonotype has a count of ten or more. Its antigen is not identified. The V and J ends lost 4 bases and 5 bases respectively, with 16 bases between them. CDR3 length: 15 amino acids. The sequence derives from a male donor with ankylosing spondylitis or in good health (not recorded which). The sequenced material came from blood, either unsorted or a sorted T cell fraction (not recorded which). The genes are TRBV12-3 or TRBV12-4 and TRBJ2-3; D is possibly TRBD2 (6 bases). CDR3 amino acids: CASSSPDLEGDTQYF. CDR3 in DNA: TGTGCCAGCAGTTCTCCTGATTTGGAGGGAGATACGCAGTATTTT.